The next 25 T cell receptor beta chains were all read from a single sample in a study of blood T cell repertoires in COVID-19. Some clones are missing from TCRdb's copy, which holds only in-frame ones; the method was immunoSEQ multiplex PCR. The sample consists of roughly 130,000 clones, 90% of them appearing once. The sequenced material came from peripheral blood. The origin of the receptors is a man aged 50 or older with active COVID-19.

This clone was detected only once. The rearrangement links TRBV2 to TRBJ2-3, with 9 bases matching TRBD2. The CDR3 is 14 residues long. Losses at the gene ends were 4 bases for V and 1 base for J; bases not matched to a gene: 0. The V gene's germline CDR1 is SNHLY and CDR2 FYNNEI. CDR3 residues: CASSGGGGTDTQYF. The CDR3, as DNA: TGTGCCAGCAGTGGCGGGGGGGGCACAGATACGCAGTATTTT.

The chain uses TRBV5-1 and TRBJ2-1; 12 bases are shared with TRBD2. The CDR3 is made up of 16 amino acids. Unmatched junction bases numbered 4, after V lost 3 bases and J lost 3 bases. CDR1 SGHRS and CDR2 YFSETQ come from the germline V gene. The CDR3 protein is CASSSLTSGGYNEQFF. Written as DNA, the CDR3 is TGCGCCAGCAGCTCCCTGACTAGCGGGGGCTACAATGAGCAGTTCTTC.

V usage is TRBV7-9 and J usage is TRBJ1-1; 8 positions match TRBD1. Germline V gives CDR1 SEHNR, CDR2 FQNEAQ (reference sequence). This CDR3 contains 14 residues. The junction had 10 bases not matched to a gene; V was cut back by 5 bases and J by 8 bases. The CDR3 DNA follows: TGTGCCAGCAGCCTAGGACAGGGATCGACCGAAGCTTTCTTT. Protein: CASSLGQGSTEAFF.

This chain links TRBV25-1 with TRBJ1-2, with no clear D. The germline gives CDR1 MGHDK, CDR2 SYGVNS. The CDR3 runs to 11 residues. Trimming shortened V by 1 base and J by 10 bases, and 7 bases separated the two germline ends. CDR3 in amino acids: CASSESVVYTF. CDR3 DNA sequence: TGTGCCAGCAGTGAATCGGTGGTCTACACCTTC.

This chain connects TRBV29-1 to TRBJ2-3; 11 bases agree with TRBD2. The CDR3 has 16 amino acids. The ends lost 4 bases at V and 1 base at J; junction bases unmatched: 7. The germline CDR1 and CDR2 sequences are SQVTM and ANQGSEA. As DNA, the CDR3 is TGCAGCGTTGTAGCGGGGGGGGCCGTGGGCACAGATACGCAGTATTTT. It translates to CSVVAGGAVGTDTQYF.

The chain links TRBV5-6 to TRBJ2-1, with D perhaps TRBD2 (6 bases). The V gene lost 1 base and the J gene lost 0 bases, with 11 bases spanning the gap. This CDR3 is 16 amino acids long. The germline CDR1 and CDR2 sequences are SGHDT and YYEEEE. The CDR3, as DNA: TGTGCCAGCAGCTTGTTTCGGGACTTCTCCTACAATGAGCAGTTCTTC. Its translation: CASSLFRDFSYNEQFF.

The chain has TRBV7-9 and TRBJ2-7; no definite D call. From germline, CDR1 is SEHNR and CDR2 FQNEAQ (reference sequence). The CDR3 extends over 11 amino acids. Deletions cut 5 bases from V and 1 base from J, with 3 bases between. As DNA, the CDR3 is TGTGCCAGCAGCCTATCCTACGAGCAGTACTTC. Translation: CASSLSYEQYF.

CDR3 DNA sequence: TGTGCCAGCAGTTCAGAGACAGGGCTGCAGTATTTT. Translation: CASSSETGLQYF. This rearrangement joins TRBV6-6 to TRBJ2-3, with 7 bases fitting TRBD1. The J segment lost 11 bases and the V segment lost 4 bases, leaving 6 bases of the junction unmatched. Germline V gene sequence: CDR1 MNHNY, CDR2 SVGAGI (reference sequence). The CDR3 has 12 amino acids.

This clone came up once. J is TRBJ2-5 and V is TRBV7-9; D is possibly TRBD2 (6 bases). The germline V and J ends were trimmed by 3 bases and 3 bases, with 14 bases remaining between them. Germline loops: CDR1 SEHNR, CDR2 FQNEAQ (reference sequence). The CDR3 contains 15 residues. CDR3: CASSFTGVRKETQYF. DNA of the CDR3: TGTGCCAGCAGCTTCACGGGGGTCAGGAAAGAGACCCAGTACTTC. The whole variable domain, filled in from reference TRBV7-9 and TRBJ2-5, reads DTGVSQNPRHKITKRGQNVTFRCDPISEHNRLYWYRQTLGQGPEFLTYFQNEAQLEKSRLLSDRFSAERPKGSFSTLEIQRTEQGDSAMYLCASSFTGVRKETQYFGPGTRLLVL.

The chain couples TRBV18 to TRBJ2-3; no definite D call. Between the trimmed V and J ends, which lost 2 bases and 4 bases, there was a span of 7 bases. Germline V gene lookup returns CDR1 KGHSH and CDR2 LQKENI. CDR3 size: 13 residues. The CDR3 DNA reads TGTGCCAGCTCACCAATCCTAGCAGATACGCAGTATTTT. As protein: CASSPILADTQYF.

The V gene is TRBV29-1, the J gene TRBJ2-5; unclear D gene. V dropped 7 bases and J dropped 5 bases, with 17 bases sitting between them. The CDR3 contains 13 residues. Looked up from germline, CDR1 is SQVTM and CDR2 is ANQGSEA. The CDR3 DNA reads as TGCAGCGCTTCGACACTCTTTAGGGAGACCCAGTACTTC. Residues: CSASTLFRETQYF.

The rearrangement uses TRBV5-1 and TRBJ2-5; 7 nucleotides line up with TRBD1. The V segment lost 0 bases and the J segment 5 bases; nucleotides outside the gene matches: 7. The CDR3 contains 15 residues. Germline lookup yields CDR1 SGHRS and CDR2 YFSETQ. This CDR3 is CASSLETGRGETQYF. The CDR3 DNA reads TGCGCCAGCAGCTTGGAGACAGGGCGAGGGGAGACCCAGTACTTC.

The rearrangement joins TRBV6-1 to TRBJ1-2; D perhaps matches TRBD1 (6 bases). Per germline, CDR1 MNHNS and CDR2 SASEGT. Trimming shortened V by 4 bases and J by 1 base, and 19 bases separated the two germline ends. This CDR3 region has 17 residues. The CDR3 sequence: CASSVRLDRGSNYGYTF. CDR3 DNA sequence: TGTGCCAGCAGTGTCCGCTTGGACAGAGGTAGTAACTATGGCTACACCTTC.

The rearrangement uses TRBV2 and TRBJ2-5; 11 positions match TRBD2. Trimming cost V 3 bases and J 5 bases; bases outside gene matches: 8. This CDR3 is 16 amino acids long. Germline assignment: CDR1 SNHLY and CDR2 FYNNEI. CDR3 in DNA: TGTGCCAGCAGTGATGGGATAGCGGGAGGGCAGGAGACCCAGTACTTC. Translating it yields CASSDGIAGGQETQYF.

The rearrangement uses TRBV5-6 and TRBJ2-1, with TRBD2 matching 11 bases. CDR3 length: 16 amino acids. After removal of 5 bases from V and 4 bases from J, the junction contained 8 bases not matched to a gene. Germline V CDR1 and CDR2: SGHDT, YYEEEE. CDR3 DNA sequence: TGTGCCAGCAGTCTCAGACTAGCGGGAACTTACAATGAGCAGTTCTTC. Its protein is CASSLRLAGTYNEQFF.

CDR3 sequence: CASRRLAGIYEQYV. The CDR3 DNA reads TGTGCCAGCAGAAGACTAGCGGGAATCTACGAGCAGTACGTC. The chain employs TRBV7-8 and TRBJ2-7, with 11 positions matching TRBD2. The length of the CDR3 is 14 residues. With 6 bases clipped from V and 3 bases from J, the junction kept 4 bases outside the gene matches. Germline V lookup: CDR1 SGHVS, CDR2 FQNEAQ.

The V gene is TRBV28, the J gene TRBJ2-7, with a tentative D call TRBD1 (6 bases). This CDR3 spans 13 amino acids. The germline CDR1 and CDR2 sequences are MDHEN and SYDVKM. Trimming stripped 10 bases from V and 2 bases from J, with 15 bases between. CDR3: CATVWGPPYEQYF. The CDR3 coding sequence is TGTGCCACAGTGTGGGGGCCCCCCTACGAGCAGTACTTC.

This chain joins TRBV6-5 and TRBJ1-2; D is perhaps TRBD1 (5 bases). There are 14 residues in the CDR3. V was pared by 3 bases and J by 8 bases, with 16 bases between. Germline CDR1 reads MNHEY; CDR2 reads SVGAGI. The CDR3 sequence is CASSYGRAVGGYTF. In DNA, the CDR3 is TGTGCCAGCAGTTATGGCAGGGCCGTCGGGGGCTACACCTTC.

This clone was counted a single time. The rearrangement uses TRBV19 and TRBJ1-3; D is unresolved. The germline V gene encodes CDR1 LNHDA and CDR2 SQIVND (reference sequence). V lost 1 base and J 0 bases, leaving 10 bases between the germline ends. This CDR3 comprises 16 residues. As DNA, the CDR3 is TGTGCCAGTAGTATAGTGGGAGGAATCTCTGGAAACACCATATATTTT. Translated, it gives CASSIVGGISGNTIYF.

The chain joins TRBV14 to TRBJ2-1, with 7 bases that match TRBD1. The germline CDR1 and CDR2 sequences are SGHDN and FVKESK. CDR3 length: 16 amino acids. With V trimmed by 2 bases and J by 4 bases, 8 bases remained unmatched. The CDR3 nucleotides are TGTGCCAGCAGCCAAAAAAGGGGGCTAGATTACAATGAGCAGTTCTTC. Protein product: CASSQKRGLDYNEQFF.

J is TRBJ1-3 and V is TRBV7-9; 9 bases align to TRBD1. The CDR3 loop spans 18 amino acids. Germline V CDR1 and CDR2: SEHNR, FQNEAQ (reference sequence). V lost 1 base to trimming and J lost 0 bases; unmatched junction nucleotides: 7. CDR3 nucleotides: TGTGCCAGCAGCTTAGTCGGACAGGGGTCCTCCTCTGGAAACACCATATATTTT. This sequence encodes CASSLVGQGSSSGNTIYF.

This clone was counted once. The V gene is TRBV2, the J gene TRBJ2-7; 9 positions agree with TRBD1. Germline V gene lookup returns CDR1 SNHLY and CDR2 FYNNEI. Losses at the gene ends were 5 bases for V and 9 bases for J; bases not matched to a gene: 5. The CDR3 length is 12 residues. CDR3 sequence: CASSIGTGWQYV. Here the CDR3 DNA reads TGTGCCAGCAGTATCGGGACAGGGTGGCAGTACGTC.

The V call is TRBV5-1, the J call TRBJ2-3, with 14 bases fitting TRBD2. The V gene end was trimmed by 4 bases and the J gene end by 6 bases; junction bases not matched to a gene: 10. CDR1 SGHRS and CDR2 YFSETQ come from the germline V gene. This CDR3 spans 17 amino acids. For the CDR3, the DNA is TGCGCCAGCAGCCCAAGGACTAGCGGGGGGCCACGGGATACGCAGTATTTT. Translation: CASSPRTSGGPRDTQYF.

The chain is built from TRBV6-5 and TRBJ2-1; maybe TRBD2 (5 bases). V shed 6 bases and J shed 2 bases, with 11 bases lying between them. The CDR3 length is 14 residues. Germline CDR1 MNHEY, CDR2 SVGAGI. The CDR3 sequence is CASSTRTTYNEQFF. The CDR3 region has the DNA TGTGCCAGCAGCACTAGAACAACCTACAATGAGCAGTTCTTC.

The chain carries TRBV19 and TRBJ2-3, with a possible D match to TRBD2 (6 bases). Trimming stripped 1 base from V and 0 bases from J, with 14 bases between. Germline CDR1 LNHDA, CDR2 SQIVND (reference sequence). The CDR3 has 17 residues. CDR3 nucleotides: TGTGCCAGTAGTATAGGGCGGGGCACCCCGAGCACAGATACGCAGTATTTT. As protein: CASSIGRGTPSTDTQYF.